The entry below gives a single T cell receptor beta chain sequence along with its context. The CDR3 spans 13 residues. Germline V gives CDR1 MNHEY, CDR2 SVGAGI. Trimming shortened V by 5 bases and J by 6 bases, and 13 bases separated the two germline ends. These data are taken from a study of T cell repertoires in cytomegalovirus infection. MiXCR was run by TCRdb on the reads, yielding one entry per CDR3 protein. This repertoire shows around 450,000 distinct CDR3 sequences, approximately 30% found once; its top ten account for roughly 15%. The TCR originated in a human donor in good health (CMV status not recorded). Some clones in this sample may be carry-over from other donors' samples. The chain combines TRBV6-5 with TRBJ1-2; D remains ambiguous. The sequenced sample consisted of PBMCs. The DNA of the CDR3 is TGTGCCAGCAGTCCAAACATGGACGATGGCTACACCTTC. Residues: CASSPNMDDGYTF.